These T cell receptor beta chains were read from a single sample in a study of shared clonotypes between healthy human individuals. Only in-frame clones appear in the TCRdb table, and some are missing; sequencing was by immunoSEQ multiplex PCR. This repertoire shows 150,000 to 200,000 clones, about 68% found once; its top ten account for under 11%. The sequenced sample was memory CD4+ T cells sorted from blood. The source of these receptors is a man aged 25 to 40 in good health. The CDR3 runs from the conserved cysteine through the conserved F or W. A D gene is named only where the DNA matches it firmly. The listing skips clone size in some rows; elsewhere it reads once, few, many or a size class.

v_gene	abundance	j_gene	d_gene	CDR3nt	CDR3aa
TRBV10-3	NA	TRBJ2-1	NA	TGTGCCATCAGTGACGGTGTGGGGGCTCCCTTGCGCGGCAATGAGCAGTTCTTC	CAISDGVGAPLRGNEQFF
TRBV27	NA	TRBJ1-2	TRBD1	TGTGCCAGCAGTTTATTTCAGGGGGGCTATGGCTACACCTTC	CASSLFQGGYGYTF
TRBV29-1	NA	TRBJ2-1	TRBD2	TGCAGCGTAACCGCGGGAGCCGGGTACAATGAGCAGTTCTTC	CSVTAGAGYNEQFF
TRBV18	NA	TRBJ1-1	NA	TGTGCCAGCTCACCGCAGGGACTGAACACTGAAGCTTTCTTT	CASSPQGLNTEAFF
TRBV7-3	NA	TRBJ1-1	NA	TGTGCCAGCAGCATCAGACGCTCTGCGGCTTTCTTT	CASSIRRSAAFF
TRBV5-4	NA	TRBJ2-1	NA	TGTGCCAGCAGCTTAATACAGCTCAATGAGCAGTTCTTC	CASSLIQLNEQFF
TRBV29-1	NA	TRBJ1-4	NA	TGCAGCGCAGGAACAGGATCAACTAATGAAAAACTGTTTTTT	CSAGTGSTNEKLFF
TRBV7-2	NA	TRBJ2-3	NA	TGTGCCAGCAGCCAAGGGGGGGGCAGTTTGCGCACAGATACGCAGTATTTT	CASSQGGGSLRTDTQYF
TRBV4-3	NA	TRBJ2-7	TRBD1	TGCGCCAGCAGCCAAAGCCCGACAGGGGGCGGGGGACGGCAGTACTTC	CASSQSPTGGGGRQYF
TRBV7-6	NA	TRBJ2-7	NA	TGTGCCAGCAGCCAGACAGATTTTTCGGGCTACGAGCAGTACTTC	CASSQTDFSGYEQYF
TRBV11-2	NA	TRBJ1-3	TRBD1	TGTGCCAGCAGCTTATCCAGGGGGTACGGAAACACCATATATTTT	CASSLSRGYGNTIYF
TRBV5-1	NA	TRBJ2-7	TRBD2	TGCGCCAGCAGCTTCACTAGCGGGAGGGCCCTCTACGAGCAGTACTTC	CASSFTSGRALYEQYF
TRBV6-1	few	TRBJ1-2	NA	TGTGCCAGCACCACCGGGGCAGGCGACTATGGCTACACCTTC	CASTTGAGDYGYTF
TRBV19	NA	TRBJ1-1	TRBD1	TGTGCCAGTAGTATGAAGGCAGGGGGAACTGAAGCTTTCTTT	CASSMKAGGTEAFF
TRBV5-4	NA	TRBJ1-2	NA	TGTGCCAGCAGCTTGAGGTTTACGGAGGGGTTTAACTATGGCTACACCTTC	CASSLRFTEGFNYGYTF
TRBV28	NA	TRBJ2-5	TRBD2	TGTGCCAGTGGAGGTTCGGGAGGGGCGGAGACCCAGTACTTC	CASGGSGGAETQYF
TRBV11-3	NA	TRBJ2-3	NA	TGTGCCAGCAGCTCCCGACGGCCCCAAGGGGCGGATACGCAGTATTTT	CASSSRRPQGADTQYF
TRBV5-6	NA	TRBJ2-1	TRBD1	TGTGCCAGCAGCGGACAGGGGGCCCTTCAGGAGCAGTTCTTC	CASSGQGALQEQFF
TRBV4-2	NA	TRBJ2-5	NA	TGTGCCAGCAGCCAAGATTCGGGGACGGAGAGGGAGACCCAGTACTTC	CASSQDSGTERETQYF
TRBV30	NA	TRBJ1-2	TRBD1	TGTGCCTGGAGTCGGGACAGGGGAAGTGGCTACACCTTC	CAWSRDRGSGYTF
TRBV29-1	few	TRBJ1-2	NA	TGCAGCGTATGGGGGAACGGGGGCTACACCTTC	CSVWGNGGYTF
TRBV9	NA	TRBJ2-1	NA	TGTGCCAGCAGCGTAGCTGTCGACAGCAATGAGCAGTTCTTC	CASSVAVDSNEQFF
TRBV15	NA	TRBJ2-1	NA	TGTGCCACCAGCAGAGCCCGGGGAGGGGGCTACAATGAGCAGTTCTTC	CATSRARGGGYNEQFF
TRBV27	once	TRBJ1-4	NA	TGTGCCAGCAGTCATGCGACAGGTGGTAATGAAAAACTGTTTTTT	CASSHATGGNEKLFF
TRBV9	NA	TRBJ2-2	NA	TGTGCCAGCAGCGTAGGCGTCAGTGGCACCGGGGAGCTGTTTTTT	CASSVGVSGTGELFF
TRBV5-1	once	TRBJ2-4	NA	TGCGCCAGCAGCTTGGGTCCAGGCTCAGAAAACATTCAGTACTTC	CASSLGPGSENIQYF
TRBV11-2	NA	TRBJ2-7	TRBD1	TGTGCCAGCAGCTTCGGGACAGGGGTGTACGAGCAGTACTTC	CASSFGTGVYEQYF
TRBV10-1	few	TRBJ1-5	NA	TGCGCCAGCAGTGATGGCGTTCAGCCCCAGCATTTT	CASSDGVQPQHF
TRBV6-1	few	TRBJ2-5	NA	TGTGCCAGCAGTGAAGCGTGGGGGATTGGCCAAGAGACCCAGTACTTC	CASSEAWGIGQETQYF
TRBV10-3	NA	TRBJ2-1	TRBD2	TGTGCCATCAGTGACCCAGCGGGAAAGAGGGGAACACACAATGAGCAGTTCTTC	CAISDPAGKRGTHNEQFF